The sequence of this TCR beta chain was determined in a study of CD8 T cells in ankylosing spondylitis. Germline-derived CDR1 and CDR2 are SEHNR and FQNEAQ (reference sequence). CDR3 length: 14 residues. V lost 0 bases and J 0 bases, leaving 6 bases between the germline ends. TCRdb ran MiXCR on the 5' RACE reads and lists one entry per CDR3 protein. Here the sample spans some 140,000 distinct CDR3 sequences, 11% being singletons. This receptor was identified in a female donor with ankylosing spondylitis or in good health (not recorded which). The sequenced sample consisted of blood, either unsorted or a sorted T cell fraction (not recorded which). This chain joins TRBV7-9 and TRBJ2-7, with D perhaps TRBD1 (5 bases). The DNA of the CDR3 is TGTGCCAGCAGCTTAGCCAGGGCCTCCTACGAGCAGTACTTC. Amino acid sequence: CASSLARASYEQYF.